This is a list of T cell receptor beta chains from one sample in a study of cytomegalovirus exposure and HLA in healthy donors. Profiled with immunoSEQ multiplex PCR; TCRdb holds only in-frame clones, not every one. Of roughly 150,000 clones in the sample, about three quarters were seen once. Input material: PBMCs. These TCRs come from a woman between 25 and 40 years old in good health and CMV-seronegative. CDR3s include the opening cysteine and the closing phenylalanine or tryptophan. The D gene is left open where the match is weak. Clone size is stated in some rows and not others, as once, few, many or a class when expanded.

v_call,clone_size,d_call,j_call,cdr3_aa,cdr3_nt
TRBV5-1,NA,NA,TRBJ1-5,CASSLGGQNQPQHF,TGCGCCAGCAGCTTGGGTGGACAGAATCAGCCCCAGCATTTT
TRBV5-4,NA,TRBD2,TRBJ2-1,CASSPETSGYNEQFF,TGTGCCAGCAGCCCGGAGACTAGCGGTTACAATGAGCAGTTCTTC
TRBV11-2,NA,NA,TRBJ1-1,CASSLDGRASEAFF,TGTGCCAGCAGCTTAGACGGGAGGGCAAGTGAAGCTTTCTTT
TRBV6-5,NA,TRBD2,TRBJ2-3,CASSFGTSGDTQYF,TGTGCCAGCAGTTTCGGGACTAGCGGAGATACGCAGTATTTT
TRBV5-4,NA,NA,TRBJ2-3,CASSRETSTDTQYF,TGTGCCAGCAGCAGAGAGACTAGCACAGATACGCAGTATTTT
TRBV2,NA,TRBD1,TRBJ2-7,CASSLDRVVEQYF,TGTGCCAGCAGTTTGGACAGGGTGGTCGAGCAGTACTTC
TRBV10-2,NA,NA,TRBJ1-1,CASSDAGVVNTEAFF,TGCGCCAGCAGTGATGCAGGGGTGGTGAACACTGAAGCTTTCTTT
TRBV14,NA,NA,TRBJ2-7,CASSHRPPGHTSYEQYF,TGTGCCAGCAGCCACCGTCCCCCGGGACATACGTCCTACGAGCAGTACTTC
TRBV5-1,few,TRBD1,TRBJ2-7,CASSLLHQGESSYEQYF,TGCGCCAGCAGCCTTCTTCATCAGGGGGAGAGCTCCTACGAGCAGTACTTC
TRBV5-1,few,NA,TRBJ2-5,CASSSNQETQYF,TGCGCCAGCAGCTCAAACCAAGAGACCCAGTACTTC
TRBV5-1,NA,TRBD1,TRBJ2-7,CASSASGTAIYEQYF,TGCGCCAGCAGCGCCTCCGGGACAGCGATCTACGAGCAGTACTTC
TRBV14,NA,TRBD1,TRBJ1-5,CASSRQGNQPQHF,TGTGCCAGCAGCCGACAGGGGAATCAGCCCCAGCATTTT
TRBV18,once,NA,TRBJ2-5,CASSGRKQETQYF,TGTGCCAGCTCTGGGAGGAAACAAGAGACCCAGTACTTC
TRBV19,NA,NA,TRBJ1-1,CASSTHRARNTMNTEAFF,TGTGCCAGTAGTACCCACAGGGCACGGAATACTATGAACACTGAAGCTTTCTTT
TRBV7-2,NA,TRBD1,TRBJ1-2,CASSLVSARTGGGGYTF,TGTGCCAGCAGCTTAGTATCTGCGCGGACAGGCGGAGGGGGCTACACCTTC
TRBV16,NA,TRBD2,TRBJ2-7,CASSQDTREGYEQYF,TGTGCCAGCAGCCAAGACACGCGGGAGGGCTACGAGCAGTACTTC
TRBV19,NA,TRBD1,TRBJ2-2,CASIGQGDGSFGELFF,TGTGCCAGTATCGGACAGGGGGATGGAAGTTTCGGGGAGCTGTTTTTT
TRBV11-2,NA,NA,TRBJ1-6,CASSSIQGAYSPLHF,TGTGCCAGCAGTTCAATCCAGGGCGCTTATTCACCCCTCCACTTT
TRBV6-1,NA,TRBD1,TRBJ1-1,CASSALTRGLWTEAFF,TGTGCCAGCAGTGCCCTAACCAGGGGGCTTTGGACTGAAGCTTTCTTT
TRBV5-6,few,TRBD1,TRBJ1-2,CASSQDRVHGYTF,TGTGCCAGCAGCCAGGACAGGGTCCATGGCTACACCTTC
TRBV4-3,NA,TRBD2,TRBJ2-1,CASSQALGLAGGLYNEQFF,TGCGCCAGCAGCCAAGCTTTAGGCCTAGCGGGGGGCCTTTACAATGAGCAGTTCTTC
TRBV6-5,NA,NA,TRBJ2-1,CASRLNNEQFF,TGTGCCAGCAGGTTAAACAATGAGCAGTTCTTC
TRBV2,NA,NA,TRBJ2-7,CASSEDFLGGPYEQYF,TGTGCCAGCAGTGAAGACTTCCTCGGAGGTCCCTACGAGCAGTACTTC
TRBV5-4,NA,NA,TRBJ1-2,CASSLVTDRNYGYTF,TGTGCCAGCAGCTTGGTGACCGACAGAAACTATGGCTACACCTTC
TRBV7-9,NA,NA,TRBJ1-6,CTSSRVQGTYSPLHF,TGTACCAGCAGCAGGGTGCAGGGAACATATTCACCCCTCCACTTT
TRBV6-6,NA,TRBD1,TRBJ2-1,CASSYGGTGEGGQFF,TGTGCCAGCAGTTACGGTGGGACAGGGGAGGGAGGGCAGTTCTTC
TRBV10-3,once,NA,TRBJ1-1,CAISARSPREGTEAFF,TGTGCCATCAGTGCACGGTCCCCGCGGGAGGGGACTGAAGCTTTCTTT